Listed below are T cell receptor beta chains from one sample, sequenced in a study of T cells in localized non-small cell lung cancer. TCRdb's table, derived via immunoSEQ multiplex PCR, lists solely in-frame clones and lacks some. The table has roughly 4,700 clones, under 25% seen once. The sequencing here drew on lung tumor tissue, taken before any cancer treatment. The origin of the receptors is a female donor over 55 with stage I lung adenocarcinoma. Both conserved end residues are part of each CDR3. The D gene is left open where the match is weak. Where a row states a size, it is once, few, many or the class of an expanded clone; other rows omit it.

j_call clone_size cdr3_length v_call d_call cdr3_nt cdr3_aa
TRBJ2-7 few 13 TRBV23-1 NA TGCGCCAGCAGCCAATCTCCAGGGTACGAGCAGTACTTC CASSQSPGYEQYF
TRBJ2-2 NA 12 TRBV28 NA TGTGCCAGCAACCTAGCTACCGGGGAGCTGTTTTTT CASNLATGELFF
TRBJ2-5 few 14 TRBV11-3 TRBD2 TGTGCCAGCAGCTCAGGACTAGCTGGAGAGACCCAGTACTTC CASSSGLAGETQYF
TRBJ2-1 few 15 TRBV6-8 TRBD2 TGTGCCAGCAATCAGGACGGGGGGGCGGTCAATGAGCAGTTCTTC CASNQDGGAVNEQFF
TRBJ2-1 medium-sized 15 TRBV5-1 TRBD2 TGCGCCAGCAGCCGACTAGCGGGAGTGAACAATGAGCAGTTCTTC CASSRLAGVNNEQFF
TRBJ2-4 NA 17 TRBV5-1 NA TGCGCCAGCAGCTTGGTCGGACACATCGAGGCCAAAAACATTCAGTACTTC CASSLVGHIEAKNIQYF
TRBJ1-6 few 15 TRBV6-8 NA TGTGCCAGCAGTTACAGGGCGACCGATAATTCACCCCTCCACTTT CASSYRATDNSPLHF
TRBJ2-1 NA 14 TRBV11-3 NA TGTGCCAGCAGTTTTGGACCGGGCTACAATGAGCAGTTCTTC CASSFGPGYNEQFF
TRBJ1-2 few 13 TRBV4-1 TRBD1 TGCGCCAGCAGCCCGGACAGGGGAAATGGCTACACCTTC CASSPDRGNGYTF
TRBJ1-1 few 13 TRBV19 TRBD1 TGTGCCAGTTCCAAACAGGGGGCAACCGAAGCTTTCTTT CASSKQGATEAFF
TRBJ1-2 few 15 TRBV11-3 TRBD1 TGTGCCAGCAGCTCCCAGACAGGGATTCCTTATGGCTACACCTTC CASSSQTGIPYGYTF
TRBJ1-6 NA 14 TRBV11-3 TRBD1 TGTGCCAGCAGCTTAGGACAGGGAGAATCACCCCTCCACTTT CASSLGQGESPLHF
TRBJ2-1 few 16 TRBV11-3 NA TGTGCCAGCAGCCCCAGTGGGGGGAGGTCTGCCACTGAGCAGTTCTTC CASSPSGGRSATEQFF
TRBJ2-3 medium-sized 18 TRBV11-3 TRBD2 TGTGCCAGCAGCTTCGCCCGGGGGACTAGCGGCCGCACAGATACGCAGTATTTT CASSFARGTSGRTDTQYF
TRBJ1-4 once 15 TRBV5-1 NA TGCGCCAGCAGCTTTACTTCGGCGGGGGATGAAAAACTGTTTTTT CASSFTSAGDEKLFF
TRBJ2-1 few 15 TRBV11-3 NA TGTGCCAGCAGCTTAGAGTGGGACACCTACAATGAGCAGTTCTTC CASSLEWDTYNEQFF
TRBJ2-7 NA 15 TRBV19 NA TGTGCCAGTAGTATGCCGAACAGAGCCTCCTACGAGCAGTACTTC CASSMPNRASYEQYF
TRBJ1-6 medium-sized 14 TRBV9 TRBD1 TGTGCCAGTGGGACAGCCCTTGGGGATTCACCCCTCCACTTT CASGTALGDSPLHF
TRBJ1-2 NA 15 TRBV11-3 NA TGTGCCAGCAGCAGTCTAGACAGACTCCTTTATGGCTACACCTTC CASSSLDRLLYGYTF
TRBJ2-5 NA 15 TRBV28 TRBD1 TGTGCCAGCAGTTGGGGACAGACGAGCCAAGAGACCCAGTACTTC CASSWGQTSQETQYF
TRBJ2-1 medium-sized 14 TRBV11-3 TRBD2 TGTGCCAGCAGCCCTTCTAGCGGGGGAAATGAGCAGTTCTTC CASSPSSGGNEQFF
TRBJ1-5 NA 14 TRBV19 TRBD1 TGTGCCAGTAAGGGACAGGGAAACGGTCAGCCCCAGCATTTT CASKGQGNGQPQHF
TRBJ2-1 medium-sized 16 TRBV11-3 NA TGTGCCAGCAGCTTGATTGGGGTTGGTCCGAACAATGAGCAGTTCTTC CASSLIGVGPNNEQFF
TRBJ1-1 few 13 TRBV19 TRBD1 TGTGCCAGTAGCATCCGGGACAGAACTAAAGCTTTCTTT CASSIRDRTKAFF
TRBJ2-2 NA 14 TRBV5-1 NA TGCGCCAGCAGCTATCAGGGAACTACCGGGGAGCTGTTTTTT CASSYQGTTGELFF
TRBJ2-7 medium-sized 15 TRBV11-3 TRBD2 TGTGCCAGCAGCCCGCCATTAGCGGGAGGCCACGAGCAGTACTTC CASSPPLAGGHEQYF
TRBJ2-2 once 16 TRBV5-1 TRBD1 TGCGCCAGCAGCTCACCGACAGGGGCGAACACCGGGGAGCTGTTTTTT CASSSPTGANTGELFF
TRBJ1-1 few 17 TRBV6-1 TRBD1 TGTGCCAGCAGTGAAGCAGTTCACAGGGGCGGCGGCACTGAAGCTTTCTTT CASSEAVHRGGGTEAFF
TRBJ2-7 once 18 TRBV12-5 TRBD2 TGTGCTAGTGGTTTGGCCTTTGGACTAGCGGGAGGGCCTGGCGAGCAGTACTTC CASGLAFGLAGGPGEQYF
TRBJ2-1 medium-sized 12 TRBV4-1 NA TGCGCCAGCAGCCAAGATCTCAATGAGCAGTTCTTC CASSQDLNEQFF
TRBJ2-6 NA 14 TRBV18 NA TGTGCCAGCTCCTCACCCGCGGGGGCCAACGTCCTGACTTTC CASSSPAGANVLTF
TRBJ2-7 medium-sized 14 TRBV9 TRBD1 TGTGCCAGCCATTCACAGGGGGGAGCCTACGAGCAGTACTTC CASHSQGGAYEQYF
TRBJ1-5 large 15 TRBV11-3 TRBD1 TGTGCCAGCAGCTCGACAGGGTCGGGGGATCAGCCCCAGCATTTT CASSSTGSGDQPQHF
TRBJ2-7 NA 13 TRBV19 NA TGTGCCAGTAGTATAGATGGCGAATGGAAGCAGTACTTC CASSIDGEWKQYF
TRBJ2-5 NA 13 TRBV6-8 NA TGTGCCAGGGACCAGGGGGGGCAAGAGACCCAGTACTTC CARDQGGQETQYF
TRBJ1-2 medium-sized 14 TRBV15 NA TGTGCCACCAGCAGAGATGTCCAGGTGGGCGGCTACACCTTC CATSRDVQVGGYTF
TRBJ2-3 NA 16 TRBV4-1 NA TGCGCCAGCAGCCAGGGGTTGGCTAGGTTAACAGATACGCAGTATTTT CASSQGLARLTDTQYF
TRBJ2-3 few 15 TRBV11-3 TRBD2 TGTGCCAGCAGCCACGGGACTAGCGTCTTTGATACGCAGTATTTT CASSHGTSVFDTQYF
TRBJ2-1 few 16 TRBV11-3 TRBD2 TGTGCCAGCAGCCTGTCACTAGCGGGAGCTAACAATGAGCAGTTCTTC CASSLSLAGANNEQFF
TRBJ2-3 few 14 TRBV11-3 NA TGTGCCAGCAGCCCCCCGGGGCGCACAGATACGCAGTATTTT CASSPPGRTDTQYF
TRBJ2-3 few 17 TRBV29-1 TRBD2 TGCAGCGTTGACCGCCCCTTGAGAGCGGGGACCACAGATACGCAGTATTTT CSVDRPLRAGTTDTQYF
TRBJ1-2 NA 16 TRBV19 NA TGTGCCAGTAGTTCATGGGGGACGGACGCTAACTATGGCTACACCTTC CASSSWGTDANYGYTF
TRBJ1-1 medium-sized 13 TRBV6-8 NA TGTGCCAGCAGGCCTACAGAGAACACTGAAGCTTTCTTT CASRPTENTEAFF
TRBJ1-2 medium-sized 15 TRBV11-3 NA TGTGCCAGCAGCTTGGCGGACAGCTACTTCTATGGCTACACCTTC CASSLADSYFYGYTF
TRBJ2-3 NA 16 TRBV18 NA TGTGCCAGCTCACCGGCTTATAGGGGCGACGCGGATACGCAGTATTTT CASSPAYRGDADTQYF
TRBJ2-1 few 14 TRBV6-8 NA TGTGCCAGCAGTTACACCTGGACCCCCAATGAGCAGTTCTTC CASSYTWTPNEQFF
TRBJ1-2 NA 15 TRBV6-8 NA TGTGCCATCAGTCCGAGGGACGGGGTTAACTATGGCTACACCTTC CAISPRDGVNYGYTF